This T cell receptor beta chain came from a study of naive and memory T cell subsets. This clonotype was recorded many times. Its antigen is unidentified. Germline CDR1 reads MRHNA; CDR2 reads SNTAGT. This CDR3 has 15 residues. The V gene lost 4 bases and the J gene lost 6 bases, with 15 bases spanning the gap. Study findings and constraints: A clonotype means one alpha or beta sequence, not an alpha/beta pair.

Cells stained for CD3, CD4, CD8, CD45RA, CD27 and viability were sorted into four CD45RA/CD27 subsets. Both TRBC1 and TRBC2 were covered by a beta constant-region primer of two equimolar oligonucleotides. TCRdb reprocessed the UMI-ligation and nested PCR reads with MiXCR, giving one entry per CDR3 protein. The data contain 140,000 to 150,000 distinct CDR3 sequences, about 17% of them seen just once; the ten biggest clones take up roughly 0.14%. This chain joins TRBV6-4 and TRBJ2-2; D unresolved. This sequence was found in a human donor in good health. Sequencing was carried out using naive CD4+ T cells from blood. CDR3 protein: CASSVNWHPPGELFF. The CDR3 region has the DNA TGTGCCAGCAGTGTGAACTGGCACCCCCCCGGGGAGCTGTTTTTT.